Given below is one TCR beta chain in context. TCR beta CDR3 regions were amplified from RNA. The HTBI primer set served for first-round RT-PCR of the TCR CDR3. TCRdb called the multiplex PCR reads again in MiXCR, with one record for every CDR3 protein. The table lists over 550,000 distinct CDR3 sequences, 16% of them singletons. This sample is part of a study of T cells in Graves' hyperthyroidism and ophthalmopathy. About 10 ml fresh peripheral blood yielded the PBMCs. V lost 2 bases, J lost 1 base, and 21 bases lay in between. This CDR3 region has 20 residues. Germline V gene sequence: CDR1 MNHNS, CDR2 SASEGT.

This chain connects TRBV6-1 to TRBJ2-6; no clear D. The sequence was obtained from a woman aged 18-35 years with Graves' hyperthyroidism. Input material: blood. Written as DNA, the CDR3 is TGTGCCAGCAGTGAATGGGTCGTGGGTCAGCAAATATCTGGGGCCAACGTCCTGACTTTC. Encoded protein: CASSEWVVGQQISGANVLTF.